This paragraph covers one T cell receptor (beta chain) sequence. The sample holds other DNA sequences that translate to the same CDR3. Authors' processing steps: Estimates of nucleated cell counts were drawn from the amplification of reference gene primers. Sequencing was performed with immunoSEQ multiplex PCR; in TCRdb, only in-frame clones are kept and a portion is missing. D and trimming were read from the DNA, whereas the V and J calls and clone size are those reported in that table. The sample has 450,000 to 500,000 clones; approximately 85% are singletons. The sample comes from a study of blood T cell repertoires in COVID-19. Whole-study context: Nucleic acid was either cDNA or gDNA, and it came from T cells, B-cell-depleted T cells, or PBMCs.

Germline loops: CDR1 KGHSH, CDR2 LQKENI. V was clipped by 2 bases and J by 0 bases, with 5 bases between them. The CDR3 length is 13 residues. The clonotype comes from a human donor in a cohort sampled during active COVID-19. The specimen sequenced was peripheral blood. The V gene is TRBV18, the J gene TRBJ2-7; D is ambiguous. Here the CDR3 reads CASSPAISYEQYF. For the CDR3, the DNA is TGTGCCAGCTCACCAGCGATCTCCTACGAGCAGTACTTC. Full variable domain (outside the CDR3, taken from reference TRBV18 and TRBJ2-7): NAGVMQNPRHLVRRRGQEARLRCSPMKGHSHVYWYRQLPEEGLKFMVYLQKENIIDESGMPKERFSAEFPKEGPSILRIQQVVRGDSAAYFCASSPAISYEQYFGPGTRLTVT.